The 10 T cell receptor beta chains presented below share a single source sample, sequenced in a study of shared clonotypes between healthy human individuals. Generated by immunoSEQ multiplex PCR, the TCRdb table keeps only in-frame clones and is missing some. Here the sample spans more than 400,000 clones, 78% being singletons. The sequencing input was PBMCs. These receptor sequences come from a woman between 40 and 55 years old in good health. Some clones in this sample may be carry-over from other donors' samples.

The rearrangement joins TRBV5-1 to TRBJ2-2; tentatively, D is TRBD2 (6 bases). This CDR3 has 14 amino acids. Germline assignment: CDR1 SGHRS and CDR2 YFSETQ. The V end was cut by 4 bases, the J end by 4 bases, with 11 bases between. CDR3 DNA: TGCGCCAGCAGCGCGGGACTTACCACCGGGGAGCTGTTTTTT. This translates into CASSAGLTTGELFF.

The chain combines TRBV29-1 with TRBJ2-7; 10 nucleotides align to TRBD2. Germline values: CDR1 SQVTM, CDR2 ANQGSEA. V shed 3 bases and J 6 bases; nucleotides not matched to a gene: 8. This CDR3 region has 14 residues. The CDR3 sequence is CSVERVASGSEQYF. Here the CDR3 DNA reads TGCAGCGTTGAGAGGGTCGCTAGCGGGAGCGAGCAGTACTTC.

This rearrangement joins TRBV27 to TRBJ2-7; a weak D match, TRBD1 (6 bases). The CDR3 has 13 amino acids. Deletions cut 2 bases from V and 6 bases from J, with 11 bases between. Germline loops: CDR1 MNHEY, CDR2 SMNVEV (reference sequence). The CDR3 loop is CASSLVTGSEQYF. The CDR3, as DNA: TGTGCCAGCAGTTTAGTTACAGGGTCCGAGCAGTACTTC.

Written as DNA, the CDR3 is TGTGCCAGCTCACCCGACAGTCGGGAGCAGTACTTC. Encoded protein: CASSPDSREQYF. This chain connects TRBV18 to TRBJ2-7; D might be TRBD1 (5 bases). The germline V gene encodes CDR1 KGHSH and CDR2 LQKENI. This CDR3 region has 12 residues. V lost 3 bases, J lost 7 bases, and 10 bases lay in between.

This sequence joins TRBV29-1 and TRBJ1-2, with a weak D call TRBD1 (6 bases). This CDR3 is built from 16 residues. Germline CDR1 and CDR2: SQVTM and ANQGSEA. Deletions cut 0 bases from V and 4 bases from J, with 18 bases between. The CDR3 DNA is TGCAGCGTTGAAGAAAGGGGGGGCGGAGGTGTCTATGGCTACACCTTC. The encoded protein is CSVEERGGGGVYGYTF. The full variable domain, completed using reference TRBV29-1 and TRBJ1-2, is SAVISQKPSRDICQRGTSLTIQCQVDSQVTMMFWYRQQPGQSLTLIATANQGSEATYESGFVIDKFPISRPNLTFSTLTVSNMSPEDSSIYLCSVEERGGGGVYGYTFGSGTRLTVV.

The CDR3 DNA is TGCAGCGTTGGGACAGGGGGCGCCAATGAGCAGTTCTTC. Protein: CSVGTGGANEQFF. The chain combines TRBV29-1 with TRBJ2-1, with TRBD1 matching 11 bases. The junction had 2 bases not matched to a gene; V was cut back by 4 bases and J by 6 bases. The CDR3 is made up of 13 amino acids. Germline assignment: CDR1 SQVTM and CDR2 ANQGSEA.

The chain uses TRBV27 and TRBJ1-5, with D unresolved. CDR1 is MNHEY, CDR2 SMNVEV, per germline (reference sequence). Trimming removed 5 bases from V and 3 bases from J, with 17 bases in between. This CDR3 is 16 amino acids long. Here the CDR3 DNA reads TGTGCCAGCAGTCCTGGGAGCGTGAATGACAATCAGCCCCAGCATTTT. It yields the protein CASSPGSVNDNQPQHF.

The chain employs TRBV7-6 and TRBJ2-5, with 7 bases aligning to TRBD2. Trimming at V came to 4 bases and at J to 4 bases, leaving 6 bases not matched to a gene. The CDR3 length is 14 residues. Germline V gene sequence: CDR1 SGHVS, CDR2 FNYEAQ. CDR3 DNA sequence: TGTGCCAGCAGCTCACGGACTAGTGGAGAGACCCAGTACTTC. This translates into CASSSRTSGETQYF.

This chain uses TRBV29-1 with TRBJ2-3, with TRBD2 matching 16 bases. Germline lookup yields CDR1 SQVTM and CDR2 ANQGSEA. This CDR3 has 17 residues. V dropped 5 bases and J dropped 2; count of bases not matched to a gene: 7. CDR3: CSVSGTSGRALTDTQYF. In nucleotides, the CDR3 is TGCAGCGTTTCCGGGACTAGCGGGAGGGCCCTCACAGATACGCAGTATTTT.

The chain is built from TRBV4-2 and TRBJ1-1, with D unclear. The V gene's germline CDR1 is LGHNA and CDR2 YNFKEQ. V gave up 4 bases and J gave up 4 bases, with 22 bases separating them. The CDR3 is 17 amino acids. The DNA of the CDR3 is TGTGCCAGCAGCCGCCCAAATAAGAGTCTAGGGCGCACTGAAGCTTTCTTT. Translated, it gives CASSRPNKSLGRTEAFF.